A single TCR beta chain is shown here with its context. Antigen: not known. The V gene lost 5 bases and the J gene lost 4 bases, with 11 bases spanning the gap. This CDR3 is 13 amino acids long. These data come from a study of response to subunit inactivated influenza vaccine. Findings and caveats of the study: Each seasonal influenza vaccination recruits few new T cells, the authors suggested.

MiXCR, run by TCRdb on the RT-PCR reads, gives a single entry per CDR3 protein. The repertoire holds 170,000 or so distinct CDR3 sequences, around 11% seen once, with roughly 36% in the top ten. This material consisted of CD8+ T cells sorted from PBMCs, taken less than 30 months after vaccination. The chain links TRBV12-3 or TRBV12-4 to TRBJ1-1, with a weak D call TRBD1 (6 bases). The TCR originated in a man aged 50 to 69 who received an inactivated influenza vaccine. Here the CDR3 reads CASSLGTPTEAFF. The CDR3 nucleotides are TGTGCCAGCAGTCTCGGGACACCCACTGAAGCTTTCTTT.